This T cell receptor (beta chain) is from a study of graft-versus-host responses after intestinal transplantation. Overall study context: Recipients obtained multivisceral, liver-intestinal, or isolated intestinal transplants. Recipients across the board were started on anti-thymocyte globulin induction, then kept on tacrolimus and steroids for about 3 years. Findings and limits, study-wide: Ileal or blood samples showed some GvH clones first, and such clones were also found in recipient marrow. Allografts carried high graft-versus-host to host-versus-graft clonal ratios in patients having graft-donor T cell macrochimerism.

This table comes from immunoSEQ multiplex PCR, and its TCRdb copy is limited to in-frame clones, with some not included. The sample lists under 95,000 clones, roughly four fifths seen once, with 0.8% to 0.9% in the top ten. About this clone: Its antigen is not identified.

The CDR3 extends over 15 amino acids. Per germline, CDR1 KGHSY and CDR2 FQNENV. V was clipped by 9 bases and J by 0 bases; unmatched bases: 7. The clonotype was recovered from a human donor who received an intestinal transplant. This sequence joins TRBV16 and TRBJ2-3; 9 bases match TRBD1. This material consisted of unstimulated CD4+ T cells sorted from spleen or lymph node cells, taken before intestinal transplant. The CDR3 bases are TGTGCCAGTTCCGACAGGGGGGATAGCACAGATACGCAGTATTTT. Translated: CASSDRGDSTDTQYF. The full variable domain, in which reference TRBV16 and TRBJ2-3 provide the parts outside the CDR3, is GEEVAQTPKHLVRGEGQKAKLYCAPIKGHSYVFWYQQVLKNEFKFLISFQNENVFDETGMPKERFSAKCLPNSPCSLEIQATKLEDSAVYFCASSDRGDSTDTQYFGPGTRLTVL.